This TCR beta chain is from a study of shared clonotypes between healthy human individuals. Whole-study results and caveats: Rarefaction curves obtained for sorted subsets showed sequencing incomplete despite large depth. Relative to their counterparts shared across all four donors, non-shared clonotypes exhibited diminished generation probabilities. How much donors shared clonotypes was expected to be affected by sequencing depth.

The V segment lost 3 bases and the J segment 3 bases; nucleotides outside the gene matches: 4. Germline CDR1 and CDR2: SGDLS and YYNGEE. This CDR3 is built from 15 residues. Comments on this clone: Its target is not known. Other DNA sequences from this sample encode an identical CDR3 as well.

Assay used: immunoSEQ multiplex PCR; TCRdb lists only in-frame clones, some missing. The repertoire holds about 1 million clones, with about 84% as singletons. The clonotype originates from a man in his late teens or twenties in good health. Some clones in this sample may be carry-over from other donors' samples. This chain uses TRBV9 with TRBJ2-1; TRBD2 matches 9 bases. The sequencing sample was made of memory CD4+ T cells from PBMCs. The subset denotes: CD45RA-negative fraction. The CDR3 nucleotides are TGTGCCAGCAGCGCCCGACTAGCGGTCTACAATGAGCAGTTCTTC. This codes for CASSARLAVYNEQFF.